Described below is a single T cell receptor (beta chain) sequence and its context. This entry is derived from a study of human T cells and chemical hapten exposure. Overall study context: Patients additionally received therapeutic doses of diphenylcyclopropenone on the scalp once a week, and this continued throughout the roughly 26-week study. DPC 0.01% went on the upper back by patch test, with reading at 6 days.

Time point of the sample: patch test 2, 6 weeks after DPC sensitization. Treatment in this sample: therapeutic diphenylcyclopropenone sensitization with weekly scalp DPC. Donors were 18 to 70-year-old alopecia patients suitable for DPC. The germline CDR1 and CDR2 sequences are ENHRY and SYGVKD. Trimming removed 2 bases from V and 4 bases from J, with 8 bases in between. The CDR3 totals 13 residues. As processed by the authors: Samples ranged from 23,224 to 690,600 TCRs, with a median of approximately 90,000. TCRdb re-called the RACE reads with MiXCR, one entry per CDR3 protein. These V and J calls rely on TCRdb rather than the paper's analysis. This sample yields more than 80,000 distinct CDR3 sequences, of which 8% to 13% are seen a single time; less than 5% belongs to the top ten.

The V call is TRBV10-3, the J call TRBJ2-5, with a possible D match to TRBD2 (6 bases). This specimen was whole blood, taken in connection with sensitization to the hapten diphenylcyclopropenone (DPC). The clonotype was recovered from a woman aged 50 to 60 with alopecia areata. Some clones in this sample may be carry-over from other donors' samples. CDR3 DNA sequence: TGTGCCATCAGTGAGACAGCGGGAGAGACCCAGTACTTC. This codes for CAISETAGETQYF.